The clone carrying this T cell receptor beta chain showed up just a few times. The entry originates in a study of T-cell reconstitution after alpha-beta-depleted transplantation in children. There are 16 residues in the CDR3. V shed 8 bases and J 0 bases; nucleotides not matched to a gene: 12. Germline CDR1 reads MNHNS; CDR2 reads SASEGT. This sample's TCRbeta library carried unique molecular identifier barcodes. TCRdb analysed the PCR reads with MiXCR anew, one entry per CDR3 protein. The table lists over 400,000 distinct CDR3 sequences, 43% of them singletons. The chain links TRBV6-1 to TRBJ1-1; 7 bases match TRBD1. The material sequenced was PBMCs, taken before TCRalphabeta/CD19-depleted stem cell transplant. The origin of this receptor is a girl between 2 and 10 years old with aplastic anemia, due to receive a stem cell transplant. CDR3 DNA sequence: TGTGCCAGCCAACAGGGGTCCGAACGATTGAACACTGAAGCTTTCTTT. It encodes CASQQGSERLNTEAFF.